These 16 T cell receptor beta chains were sequenced from one sample in a study of CD8+ T cells in alopecia areata. Following extraction, RNA underwent reverse transcription to cDNA, which served as the sequencing template. This table comes from immunoSEQ multiplex PCR, and its TCRdb copy is limited to in-frame clones, with some not included. The table lists roughly 110,000 clones, with no singletons. What was sequenced was lesional skin. The receptor source for this set is a C3H/HeJ mouse with alopecia areata. The mouse line has the MHC haplotype H2-k.

As concerns this clone: These gene names are mouse names. Read coverage stops 4 residues before the CDR3 terminus; the germline J gene supplies the remainder. This chain links TRBV13-1 with TRBJ2-5, with D possibly TRBD2 on 5 matching bases. The CDR3 sequence is 13 residues long. Looked up from germline, CDR1 is NSHNY and CDR2 is SYGAGN. The covered CDR3 bases are TGTGCCAGCAGTGATCTGGGCAAAGAC. Protein product: CASSDLGKD. In full, the CDR3 is CASSDLGKDTQYF.

A few counts support this clone. The gene symbols are mouse symbols. Read sequence stops 4 residues before the CDR3 end, and the germline J gene provides the missing end. V usage is TRBV1 and J usage is TRBJ1-1; a weak D match, TRBD1 (6 bases). Per germline, CDR1 NSQYPW and CDR2 LRSPGD (reference sequence). The CDR3 is 12 residues long. This CDR3 is CTCSGSGVEVFF. CDR3 DNA, as far as it was read: TGCACCTGCAGTGGTTCAGGGGTA. The entire variable domain, with the rest obtained from reference TRBV1 and TRBJ1-1, is as follows: VTLLEQNPRWRLVPRGQAVNLRCILKNSQYPWMSWYQQDLQKQLQWLFTLRSPGDKEVKSLPGADYLATRVTDTELRLQVANMSQGRTLYCTCSGSGVEVFFGKGTRLTVV.

This clone was seen a few times. All gene names here are mouse names. The read ends 4 residues shy of where the CDR3 ends; the end is completed using the germline J gene. V is TRBV13-3 and J is TRBJ2-4, with 12 bases fitting TRBD1. Germline V gives CDR1 NNHDY, CDR2 SYVADS. This CDR3 has 15 amino acids. With 9 bases clipped from V and 1 base from J, the junction kept 6 bases outside the gene matches. CDR3 DNA, as far as it was read: TGTGCCACCGGGACAGGGGGCTGGGGTCAAAAC. Translated: CATGTGGWGQN. The whole CDR3 sequence reads CATGTGGWGQNTLYF.

As concerns this clone: The DNA translation disagrees with the TCRdb protein at residue 11, so the protein in this description comes from the DNA. Gene names and germline refer to mouse. Read coverage stops 3 residues before the CDR3 terminus; the germline J gene supplies the remainder. This chain joins TRBV1 and TRBJ1-3; D may be TRBD1 (6 bases). CDR1 NSQYPW and CDR2 LRSPGD come from the germline V gene (reference sequence). The CDR3 sequence is 14 residues long. CDR3 DNA, as far as it was read: TGCCCCTGCAGACCCCCAGGGGCTGGAAATACG. Translated: CPCRPPGAGNT. The full CDR3 is CPCRPPGAGNTLYF.

To note about this clone: The listed genes are named as in mouse. Read sequence stops 4 residues before the CDR3 end, and the germline J gene provides the missing end. This chain connects TRBV13-3 to TRBJ2-5; 10 nucleotides align to TRBD2. V shed 0 bases and J 0 bases; nucleotides not matched to a gene: 4. The CDR3 length is 17 residues. From germline, CDR1 is NNHDY and CDR2 SYVADS. The CDR3 bases that were read are TGTGCCAGCAGTGATGACTGGGGGGGATTTAACCAAGAC. Its translation is CASSDDWGGFNQD. The full CDR3 reads CASSDDWGGFNQDTQYF.

This clone has a handful of counts. Gene names denote mouse genes. The sequence runs out 4 residues before the end of the CDR3; the remainder is reconstructed from the germline J gene. The chain combines TRBV13-1 with TRBJ1-4; unclear D gene. Germline V gene data show CDR1 as NSHNY and CDR2 as SYGAGN. The V gene lost 1 base and the J gene lost 6 bases, with 10 bases spanning the gap. The CDR3 is made up of 14 amino acids. The CDR3 bases that were read are TGTGCCAGCAGTGATACGCAGCGCCACGAA. Translation gives CASSDTQRHE. The full CDR3 is CASSDTQRHERLFF. Using reference TRBV13-1 and TRBJ1-4 for the parts outside the CDR3, the full variable domain is EAAVTQSPRNKVTVTGGNVTLSCRQTNSHNYMYWYRQDTGHGLRLIHYSYGAGNLRIGDVPDGYKATRTTQEDFFLLLELASPSQTSLYFCASSDTQRHERLFFGHGTKLSVL.

This clone has only a few counts. Mouse gene names and germline throughout. The covered CDR3 bases are TGCACCTGCAGGAATGACTGGGAGAGTCAAAAC. The encoded protein is CTCRNDWESQN. The entire CDR3 sequence reads CTCRNDWESQNTLYF. The V and J genes are TRBV1 and TRBJ2-4; 7 nucleotides agree with TRBD2. The observed sequence ends 4 residues before the CDR3 terminus, with the missing tail filled in from the germline J gene. CDR3 length: 15 residues. Germline-derived CDR1 and CDR2 are NSQYPW and LRSPGD (reference sequence). J was trimmed by 0 bases and V by 6 bases; bases with no gene match: 6.

This clone appeared a few times. Gene names and germline match the mouse. The read terminates 4 residues before the CDR3 end, so the remaining end is supplied by the germline J gene. This chain uses TRBV13-3 with TRBJ2-7; TRBD1 is a possible D gene (5 bases). This CDR3 is 15 amino acids long. With 3 bases removed from V and 0 bases from J, the gap between germline ends came to 13 bases. Germline CDR1 and CDR2: NNHDY and SYVADS. The CDR3: CASSGGDLSSYEQYF. Partial CDR3 DNA: TGTGCCAGCAGTGGAGGGGATTTGAGCTCCTAT.

As concerns this clone: Gene labels here are mouse ones. From the germline J gene comes the end of the CDR3, since the read stops 4 residues before it. V gene TRBV14 combines with J gene TRBJ2-1, with 10 bases fitting TRBD2. The CDR3 is 16 amino acids. V shed 2 bases, J shed 3 bases, and the junction held 5 bases outside the gene matches. Per germline, CDR1 SGHDT and CDR2 FRDEAV. The sequenced part of the CDR3 DNA is TGTGCCAGCAGTTTAGGGGACTGGGGACTCTATGCT. Translation gives CASSLGDWGLYA. From start to end, the CDR3 is CASSLGDWGLYAEQFF.

Remarks on this clone: The listed genes are named as in mouse. The read terminates 4 residues ahead of where the CDR3 ends, so the germline J gene completes it. The rearrangement uses TRBV12-2 and TRBJ2-1; D gene uncertain. The CDR3 is 12 residues long. Germline V gene lookup returns CDR1 SGHLS and CDR2 HYDKME. V lost 1 base, J lost 5 bases, and 5 bases lay in between. CDR3 DNA (partial): TGTGCCAGCTCTCTACAAAATGCT. Protein: CASSLQNA. The whole CDR3 protein is CASSLQNAEQFF.

This clone was detected ten times or more. Mouse germline and gene names are used. The CDR3 extends 4 residues past the end of the read, so its final part is completed from the germline J gene. The gene calls are TRBV1 and TRBJ2-5; TRBD2 agrees at 7 bases. The germline V gene has CDR1 NSQYPW and CDR2 LRSPGD (reference sequence). This CDR3 spans 15 amino acids. V was clipped by 0 bases and J by 1 base; unmatched bases: 1. The sequenced CDR3 bases are TGCACCTGCAGTGCAGAAGGACTGGACCAAGAC. Translated: CTCSAEGLDQD. The entire CDR3 is CTCSAEGLDQDTQYF.

On this clone: Mouse germline and gene names are used. Sequencing ends 4 residues short of the CDR3 end; the germline J gene provides the rest. The V gene is TRBV13-1, the J gene TRBJ2-3, with D maybe TRBD1 (6 bases). V dropped 0 bases and J dropped 4 bases, with 9 bases sitting between them. Germline lookup yields CDR1 NSHNY and CDR2 SYGAGN. The length of the CDR3 is 14 residues. The CDR3 sequence: CASSDAGTSETLYF. The sequenced CDR3 bases are TGTGCCAGCAGTGATGCAGGGACATCAGAA.

This clone was recorded a few times. At residue 13, TCRdb's protein disagrees with the DNA translation; the protein shown here derives from the DNA. Gene names and germline refer to mouse. The read gets to within 3 residues of the CDR3 end, and the germline J gene fills in the rest. The chain recombines TRBV13-3 with TRBJ1-6; 11 bases align to TRBD1. TRBJ1-6 is sorted into the ORF group, with uncertain function. Trimming at V came to 3 bases and at J to 8 bases, leaving 7 bases not matched to a gene. The V gene's germline CDR1 is NNHDY and CDR2 SYVADS. The CDR3 is 16 amino acids. The CDR3 bases that were read are TGTGCCAGCAGTGCCCCGGGACAGGGGGGAGATTCGCCC. Its translation: CASSAPGQGGDSP. The full CDR3 is CASSAPGQGGDSPLYF.

A note on this clone: Any gene name here is a mouse gene name. The CDR3 extends 4 residues past the end of the read, so its final part is completed from the germline J gene. The chain has TRBV13-1 and TRBJ2-1; 8 bases are a match to TRBD2. Trimming at V came to 0 bases and at J to 3 bases, leaving 2 bases not matched to a gene. This CDR3 comprises 15 residues. Germline assignment: CDR1 NSHNY and CDR2 SYGAGN. The CDR3 sequence: CASSDGGGGYAEQFF. The DNA read from the CDR3 is TGTGCCAGCAGTGATGGGGGGGGCGGCTATGCT.

This clone has just a few counts. Here the gene names and germline are mouse. The read terminates 4 residues ahead of where the CDR3 ends, so the germline J gene completes it. The V gene is TRBV1, the J gene TRBJ2-3; D is uncertain. Germline V CDR1 and CDR2: NSQYPW, LRSPGD (reference sequence). The CDR3 runs 14 residues. V was clipped by 2 bases and J by 2 bases, with 8 bases between them. Here the CDR3 reads CTCSARQDAETLYF. The sequenced CDR3 bases are TGCACCTGCAGTGCAAGACAAGATGCAGAA.

This clone was counted many times. Mouse gene names and germline throughout. The read ends 4 residues before the CDR3 terminus; that terminus is restored from the germline J gene. The chain recombines TRBV19 with TRBJ2-4; weak D call: TRBD2 (7 bases). The CDR3 runs 15 residues. Looked up from germline, CDR1 is FNHDT and CDR2 is SITEND (reference sequence). The V end was cut by 1 base, the J end by 0 bases, with 9 bases between. The CDR3 spells CASSILGASQNTLYF. CDR3 bases read: TGTGCCAGCAGTATACTGGGGGCTAGTCAAAAC.